These 6 T cell receptor beta chains were sequenced from one sample in a study of OX40 agonist ivuxolimab in advanced cancers. TCRdb keeps only in-frame clones here, not all; method: immunoSEQ multiplex PCR. This table holds about 68,000 clones, approximately 90% found once. The source material was CD4+ or CD8+ T cells sorted from blood, sampled in a trial of the OX40 agonist ivuxolimab. All receptors come from an adult with an advanced solid tumor such as melanoma, head and neck, liver or kidney cancer.

CDR3 DNA: TGTGCCAGCAGTTCGGGGACAGGGGGTCGCGGCTACACCTTC. Residues: CASSSGTGGRGYTF. This chain links TRBV28 with TRBJ1-2, with 11 positions matching TRBD1. V dropped 4 bases and J dropped 8; count of bases not matched to a gene: 6. CDR1 and CDR2 (germline): MDHEN, SYDVKM. The CDR3 length is 14 residues.

The V call is TRBV6-6, the J call TRBJ1-1, with D uncertain. The CDR3 covers 12 residues. Germline CDR1 MNHNY, CDR2 SVGAGI (reference sequence). Trimming cost V 5 bases and J 4 bases, with 8 bases left between them. The CDR3 coding sequence is TGTGCCAGCAGTGCTCCCGGCACTGAAGCTTTCTTT. This sequence encodes CASSAPGTEAFF.

The V and J genes are TRBV2 and TRBJ2-2; 9 positions match TRBD2. The germline gives CDR1 SNHLY, CDR2 FYNNEI. The V and J ends lost 3 bases and 5 bases, in that order; junction bases with no gene match: 10. The CDR3 is 17 amino acids. CDR3 nucleotide sequence: TGTGCCAGCAGTGATCTGCGCGGGAGGGCCCTTACCGGGGAGCTGTTTTTT. This gives the protein CASSDLRGRALTGELFF.

In DNA, the CDR3 is TGTGCCAGCAGCAAACCGTATGACTTC. Its translation is CASSKPYDF. This rearrangement joins TRBV21-1 to TRBJ1-2. TRBV21-1 is listed as a pseudogene. The CDR3 sequence is 9 residues long.

The genes are TRBV6-5 and TRBJ2-7, with 9 bases fitting TRBD1. Looked up from germline, CDR1 is MNHEY and CDR2 is SVGAGI. The CDR3 consists of 16 residues. The ends lost 2 bases at V and 0 bases at J; junction bases unmatched: 5. Here the CDR3 DNA reads TGTGCCAGCAGTTACACTACAGGGGGCACCTCCTACGAGCAGTACTTC. It yields the protein CASSYTTGGTSYEQYF.

This clone was recorded only once. The chain combines TRBV12-2 with TRBJ2-1; TRBD2 reflects the table's D call only, with no check against the DNA. TRBV12-2 is a pseudogene locus. CDR3 length: 15 amino acids. This CDR3 is CASHSSLSSYNEQFF. CDR3 nucleotides: TGTGCAAGTCACTCTTCTCTAAGCTCCTACAATGAGCAGTTCTTC.